A single sample gave rise to the 5 T cell receptor beta chains below, sequenced in a study of blood T cell repertoires in COVID-19. Profiling relied on immunoSEQ multiplex PCR, and the TCRdb table lists in-frame clones only, not all of them. The table includes about 320,000 clones, approximately 90% detected once. Source material: PBMCs or T cells enriched from blood (not recorded which). These TCRs come from a woman under 30 who had recovered from COVID-19.

The genes are TRBV4-1 and TRBJ1-1; 7 bases fit TRBD1. The V segment lost 0 bases and the J segment 0 bases; nucleotides outside the gene matches: 4. Germline lookup yields CDR1 MGHRA and CDR2 YSYEKL. The CDR3 sequence is 16 residues long. The CDR3 DNA is TGCGCCAGCAGCCAAGACGAAGGGGGCTTGAACACTGAAGCTTTCTTT. Translated: CASSQDEGGLNTEAFF.

This chain connects TRBV5-4 to TRBJ1-5; 10 bases map to TRBD1. The CDR3 covers 15 residues. The V gene end was trimmed by 4 bases and the J gene end by 4 bases; junction bases not matched to a gene: 5. CDR1 is SGHNT, CDR2 YYREEE, per germline (reference sequence). The CDR3 DNA reads TGTGCCAGCAGCGTTGGGACAGGGGAAAATCAGCCCCAGCATTTT. Translated: CASSVGTGENQPQHF. The variable domain in full, completed from reference TRBV5-4 and TRBJ1-5, reads ETGVTQSPTHLIKTRGQQVTLRCSSQSGHNTVSWYQQALGQGPQFIFQYYREEENGRGNFPPRFSGLQFPNYSSELNVNALELDDSALYLCASSVGTGENQPQHFGDGTRLSIL.

V gene TRBV7-9 combines with J gene TRBJ2-7, with D possibly TRBD2 on 5 matching bases. Germline loops: CDR1 SEHNR, CDR2 FQNEAQ (reference sequence). This CDR3 is 16 amino acids long. Trimming pared 1 base from V and 2 bases from J, leaving 15 bases between. CDR3 sequence reads: CASSLGYGAGTYEQYF. CDR3 coding DNA: TGTGCCAGCAGCTTAGGTTACGGCGCCGGGACCTACGAGCAGTACTTC.

The chain carries TRBV7-3 and TRBJ2-5; 7 bases line up with TRBD1. This CDR3 has 14 amino acids. The J segment lost 3 bases and the V segment lost 5 bases, leaving 6 bases of the junction unmatched. The germline CDR1 and CDR2 sequences are SGHTA and FQGTGA. CDR3 residues: CASSPTGMEETQYF. CDR3 coding DNA: TGTGCCAGCAGCCCGACAGGGATGGAAGAGACCCAGTACTTC. Supplemented by reference TRBV7-3 and TRBJ2-5, the full variable domain reads GAGVSQTPSNKVTEKGKYVELRCDPISGHTALYWYRQSLGQGPEFLIYFQGTGAADDSGLPNDRFFAVRPEGSVSTLKIQRTERGDSAVYLCASSPTGMEETQYFGPGTRLLVL.

V is TRBV30 and J is TRBJ1-4, with a tentative D call TRBD1 (5 bases). This CDR3 contains 14 residues. Between the trimmed V and J ends, which lost 8 bases and 7 bases, there was a span of 20 bases. CDR1 GTSNPN and CDR2 SVGIG come from the germline V gene (reference sequence). CDR3 in DNA: TGTGCCAGCTCCGGAGCGGGGGGTAGTGAAAAACTGTTTTTT. This sequence encodes CASSGAGGSEKLFF.